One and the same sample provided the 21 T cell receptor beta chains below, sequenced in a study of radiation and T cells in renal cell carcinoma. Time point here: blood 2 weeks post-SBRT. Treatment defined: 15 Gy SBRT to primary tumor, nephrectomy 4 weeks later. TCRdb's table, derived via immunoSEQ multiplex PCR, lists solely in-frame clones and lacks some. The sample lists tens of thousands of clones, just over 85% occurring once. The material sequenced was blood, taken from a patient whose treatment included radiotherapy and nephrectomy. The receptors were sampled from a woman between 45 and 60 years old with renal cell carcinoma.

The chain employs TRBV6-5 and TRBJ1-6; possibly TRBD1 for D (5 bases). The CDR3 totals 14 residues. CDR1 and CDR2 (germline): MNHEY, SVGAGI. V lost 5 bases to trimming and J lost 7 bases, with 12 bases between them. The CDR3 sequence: CASSRDGLNSPLHF. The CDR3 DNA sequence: TGTGCCAGCAGTCGGGACGGCTTGAATTCACCCCTCCACTTT.

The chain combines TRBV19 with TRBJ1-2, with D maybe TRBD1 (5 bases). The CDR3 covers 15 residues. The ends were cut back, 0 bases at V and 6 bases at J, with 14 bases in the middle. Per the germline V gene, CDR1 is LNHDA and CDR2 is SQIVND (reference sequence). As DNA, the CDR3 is TGTGCCAGTAGTATAGATCCTAGGGGTCCCCATGGCTACACCTTC. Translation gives CASSIDPRGPHGYTF.

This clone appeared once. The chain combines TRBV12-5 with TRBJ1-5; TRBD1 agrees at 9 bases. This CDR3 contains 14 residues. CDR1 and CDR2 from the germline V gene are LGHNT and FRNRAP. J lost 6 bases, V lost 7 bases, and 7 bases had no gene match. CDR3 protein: CASALGQGVQPQHF. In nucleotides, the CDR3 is TGTGCTAGTGCCCTGGGACAGGGAGTTCAGCCCCAGCATTTT.

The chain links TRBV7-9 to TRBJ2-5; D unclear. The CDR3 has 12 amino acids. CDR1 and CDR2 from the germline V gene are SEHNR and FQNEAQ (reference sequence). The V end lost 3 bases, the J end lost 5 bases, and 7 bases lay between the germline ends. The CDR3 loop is CASSFRIETQYF. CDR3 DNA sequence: TGTGCCAGCAGCTTTCGTATCGAGACCCAGTACTTC.

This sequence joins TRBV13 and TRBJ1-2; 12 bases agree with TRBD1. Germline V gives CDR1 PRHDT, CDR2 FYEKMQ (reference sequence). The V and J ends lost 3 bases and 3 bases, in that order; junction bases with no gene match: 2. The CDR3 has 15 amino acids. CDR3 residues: CASSLGTGGYYGYTF. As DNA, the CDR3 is TGTGCCAGCAGCTTGGGGACAGGGGGCTACTATGGCTACACCTTC.

CDR3 coding DNA: TGTGCCAGCTCACCACCGTCAGGCCGGACCTACGAGCAGTACTTC. It codes for CASSPPSGRTYEQYF. This rearrangement joins TRBV18 to TRBJ2-7; no reliable D call. CDR1 and CDR2 (germline): KGHSH, LQKENI. This CDR3 has 15 amino acids. V was pared by 0 bases and J by 2 bases, with 11 bases between.

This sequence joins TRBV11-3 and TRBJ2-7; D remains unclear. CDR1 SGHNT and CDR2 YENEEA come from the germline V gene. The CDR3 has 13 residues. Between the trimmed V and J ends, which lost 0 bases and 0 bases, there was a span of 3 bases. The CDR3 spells CASSLEFSYEQYF. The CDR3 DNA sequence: TGTGCCAGCAGCTTAGAATTCTCCTACGAGCAGTACTTC.

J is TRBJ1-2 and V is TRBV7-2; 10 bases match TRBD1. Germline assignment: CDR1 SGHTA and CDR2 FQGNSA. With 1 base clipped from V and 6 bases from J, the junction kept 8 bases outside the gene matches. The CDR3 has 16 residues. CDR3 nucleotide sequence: TGTGCCAGCAGCTTAGGGGGGACAGGGGACGTGAATGGCTACACCTTC. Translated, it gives CASSLGGTGDVNGYTF.

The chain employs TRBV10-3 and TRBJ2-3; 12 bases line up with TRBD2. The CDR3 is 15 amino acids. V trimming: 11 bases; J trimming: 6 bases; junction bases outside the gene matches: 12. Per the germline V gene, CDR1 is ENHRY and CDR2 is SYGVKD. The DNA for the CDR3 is TGTGCCGCCTCCTCGACTAGCGGGAGTAAGGATACGCAGTATTTT. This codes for CAASSTSGSKDTQYF.

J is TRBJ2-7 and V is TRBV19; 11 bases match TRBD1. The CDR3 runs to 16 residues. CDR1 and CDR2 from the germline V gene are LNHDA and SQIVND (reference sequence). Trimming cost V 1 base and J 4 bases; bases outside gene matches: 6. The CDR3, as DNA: TGTGCCAGTAGTATAGGGATACGGGACAGGGGGTACGAGCAGTACTTC. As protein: CASSIGIRDRGYEQYF.

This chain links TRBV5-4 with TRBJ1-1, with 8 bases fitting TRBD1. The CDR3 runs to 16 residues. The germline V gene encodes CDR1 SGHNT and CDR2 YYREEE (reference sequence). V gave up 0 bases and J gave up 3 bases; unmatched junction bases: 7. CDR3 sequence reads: CASSLGAQTGDTEAFF. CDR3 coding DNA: TGTGCCAGCAGCTTGGGGGCTCAGACAGGGGACACTGAAGCTTTCTTT.

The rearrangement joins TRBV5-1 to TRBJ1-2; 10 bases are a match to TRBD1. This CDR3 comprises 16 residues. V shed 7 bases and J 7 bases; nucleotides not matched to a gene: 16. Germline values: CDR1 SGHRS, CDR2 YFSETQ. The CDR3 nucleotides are TGCGCCAGCGCAACCGGGACAGGGGATGGGCAGGCTGGCTACACCTTC. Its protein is CASATGTGDGQAGYTF.

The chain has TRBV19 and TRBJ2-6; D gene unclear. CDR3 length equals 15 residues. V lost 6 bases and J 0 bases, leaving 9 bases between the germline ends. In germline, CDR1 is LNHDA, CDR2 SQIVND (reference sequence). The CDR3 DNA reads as TGTGCCAGTAGACAACGGATCTCTGGGGCCAACGTCCTGACTTTC. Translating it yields CASRQRISGANVLTF. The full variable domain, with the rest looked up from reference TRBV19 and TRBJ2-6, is DGGITQSPKYLFRKEGQNVTLSCEQNLNHDAMYWYRQDPGQGLRLIYYSQIVNDFQKGDIAEGYSVSREKKESFPLTVTSAQKNPTAFYLCASRQRISGANVLTFGAGSRLTVL.

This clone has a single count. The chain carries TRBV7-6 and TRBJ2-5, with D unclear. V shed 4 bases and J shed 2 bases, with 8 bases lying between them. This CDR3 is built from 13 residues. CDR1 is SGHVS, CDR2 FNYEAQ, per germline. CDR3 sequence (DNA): TGTGCCAGCAGCTCCTTAGTTCAAGAGACCCAGTACTTC. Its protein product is CASSSLVQETQYF.

CDR3 sequence: CASSSGLAGTGELFF. For the CDR3, the DNA is TGTGCCAGCAGCTCAGGACTAGCCGGGACCGGGGAGCTGTTTTTT. The chain recombines TRBV7-2 with TRBJ2-2; 8 nucleotides agree with TRBD2. The J segment lost 5 bases and the V segment lost 4 bases, leaving 6 bases of the junction unmatched. The germline gives CDR1 SGHTA, CDR2 FQGNSA. This CDR3 comprises 15 residues.

The CDR3 bases are TGTGCCAGCAGCTTGGGCCGGGTGTCGGGGCCGATCGAGGAGACCCAGTACTTC. The encoded protein is CASSLGRVSGPIEETQYF. V and J are TRBV5-5 and TRBJ2-5; the D gene could be TRBD1 or TRBD2 (5 bases each). The V and J ends lost 0 bases and 5 bases respectively, with 23 bases between them. Germline CDR1 SGHKS, CDR2 YYEKEE (reference sequence). The CDR3 spans 18 residues.

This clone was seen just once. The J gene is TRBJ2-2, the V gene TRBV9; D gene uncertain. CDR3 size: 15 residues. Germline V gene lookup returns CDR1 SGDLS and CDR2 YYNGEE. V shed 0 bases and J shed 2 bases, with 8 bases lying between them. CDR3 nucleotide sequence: TGTGCCAGCAGCGTAGTCCCTAGTAACACCGGGGAGCTGTTTTTT. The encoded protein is CASSVVPSNTGELFF.

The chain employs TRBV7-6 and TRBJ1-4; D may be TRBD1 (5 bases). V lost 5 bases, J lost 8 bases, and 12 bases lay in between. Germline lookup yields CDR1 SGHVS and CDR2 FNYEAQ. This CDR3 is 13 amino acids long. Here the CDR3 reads CASSLGTAEKLFF. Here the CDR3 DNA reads TGTGCCAGCAGCCTGGGGACGGCAGAAAAACTGTTTTTT.

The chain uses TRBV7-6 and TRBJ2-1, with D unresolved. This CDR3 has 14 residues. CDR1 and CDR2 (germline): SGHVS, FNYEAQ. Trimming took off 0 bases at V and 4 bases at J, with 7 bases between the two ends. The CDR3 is CASSLATVYNEQFF. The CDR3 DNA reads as TGTGCCAGCAGCTTAGCTACAGTGTACAATGAGCAGTTCTTC.

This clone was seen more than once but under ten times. The CDR3 DNA reads as TGTGCCAGCAGCCACGGACAGGGGGCGATAGGCTACACCTTC. This gives the protein CASSHGQGAIGYTF. The rearrangement links TRBV7-9 to TRBJ1-2, with 11 bases identical to TRBD1. V lost 5 bases, J lost 8 bases, and 7 bases stayed unmatched. Germline V gene data show CDR1 as SEHNR and CDR2 as FQNEAQ (reference sequence). The CDR3 is 14 amino acids.

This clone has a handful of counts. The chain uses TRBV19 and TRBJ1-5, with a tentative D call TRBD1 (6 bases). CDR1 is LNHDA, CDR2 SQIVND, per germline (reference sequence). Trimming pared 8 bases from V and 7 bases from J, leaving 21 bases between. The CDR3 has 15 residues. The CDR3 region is CASHQSSVRGQPQHF. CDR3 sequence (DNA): TGTGCCAGTCACCAGAGTTCAGTGAGGGGGCAGCCCCAGCATTTT.